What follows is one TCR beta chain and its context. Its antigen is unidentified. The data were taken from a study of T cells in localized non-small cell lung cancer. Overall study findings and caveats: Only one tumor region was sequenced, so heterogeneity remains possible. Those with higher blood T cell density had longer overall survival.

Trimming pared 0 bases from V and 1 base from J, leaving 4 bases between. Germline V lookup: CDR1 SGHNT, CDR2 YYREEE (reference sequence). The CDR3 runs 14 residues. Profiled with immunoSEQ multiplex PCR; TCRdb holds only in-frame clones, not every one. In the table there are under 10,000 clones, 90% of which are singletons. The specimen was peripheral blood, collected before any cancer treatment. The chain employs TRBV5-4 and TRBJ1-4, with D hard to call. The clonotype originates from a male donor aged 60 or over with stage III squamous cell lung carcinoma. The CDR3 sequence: CASSLERTNEKLFF. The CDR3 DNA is TGTGCCAGCAGCTTGGAGCGAACTAATGAAAAACTGTTTTTT. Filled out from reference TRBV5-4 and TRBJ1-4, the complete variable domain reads ETGVTQSPTHLIKTRGQQVTLRCSSQSGHNTVSWYQQALGQGPQFIFQYYREEENGRGNFPPRFSGLQFPNYSSELNVNALELDDSALYLCASSLERTNEKLFFGSGTQLSVL.